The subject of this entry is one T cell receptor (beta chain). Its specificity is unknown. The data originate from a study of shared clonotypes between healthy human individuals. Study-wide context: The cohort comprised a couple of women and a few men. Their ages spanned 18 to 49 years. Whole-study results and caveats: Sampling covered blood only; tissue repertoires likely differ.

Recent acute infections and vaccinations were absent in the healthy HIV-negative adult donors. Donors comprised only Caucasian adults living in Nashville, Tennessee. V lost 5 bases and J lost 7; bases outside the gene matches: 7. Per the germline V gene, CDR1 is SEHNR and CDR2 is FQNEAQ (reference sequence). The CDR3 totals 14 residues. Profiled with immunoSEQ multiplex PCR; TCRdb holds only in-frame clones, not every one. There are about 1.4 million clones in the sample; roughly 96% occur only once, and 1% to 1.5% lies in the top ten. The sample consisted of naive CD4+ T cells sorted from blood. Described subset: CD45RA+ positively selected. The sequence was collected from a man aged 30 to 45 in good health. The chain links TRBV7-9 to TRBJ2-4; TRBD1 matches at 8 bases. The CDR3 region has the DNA TGTGCCAGCAGCCAGGACAGGGCTTTGAACATTCAGTACTTC. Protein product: CASSQDRALNIQYF.